The 13 T cell receptor beta chains given below trace back to one sample, sequenced in a study of T cells after yellow fever vaccination. Using its own MiXCR run on the 5' RACE reads, TCRdb lists one record per CDR3 protein. The sample contains approximately 300,000 distinct CDR3 sequences, around 6.8% of which appear only once. The specimen was PBMCs, collected about 49 days after the first yellow fever vaccination. The receptors were sampled from a man younger than 30 who received the YFV17D yellow fever vaccine.

The V and J genes are TRBV13 and TRBJ2-1; a possible D gene is TRBD2 (5 bases). The CDR3 has 11 amino acids. V dropped 5 bases and J dropped 13 bases, with 12 bases sitting between them. Germline V gene data show CDR1 as PRHDT and CDR2 as FYEKMQ (reference sequence). In DNA form, the CDR3 reads TGTGCCAGCAGCCTTAGCGACTCCCAGTTCTTC. Its translation: CASSLSDSQFF.

This clonotype was counted a few times. This sequence joins TRBV18 and TRBJ2-3; the D is unclear. Germline values: CDR1 KGHSH, CDR2 LQKENI. Trimming took 0 bases from V and 4 from J, leaving 5 bases between them. The CDR3 extends over 13 amino acids. DNA of the CDR3: TGTGCCAGCTCACCACCGTTTGCAGATACGCAGTATTTT. Protein: CASSPPFADTQYF.

The genes are TRBV7-2 and TRBJ2-3; no reliable D call. V gave up 5 bases and J gave up 4 bases, with 10 bases separating them. Germline V CDR1 and CDR2: SGHTA, FQGNSA. The CDR3 consists of 13 residues. CDR3 coding DNA: TGTGCCAGCAGCAGCTTCCCCCCAGATACGCAGTATTTT. Translated: CASSSFPPDTQYF.

This clonotype appeared once. Relative to the germline gene, one junction end is altered; a read error may explain this. This chain links TRBV5-1 with TRBJ2-5, with D possibly matching TRBD1 (6 bases). The CDR3 extends over 15 amino acids. The germline V gene has CDR1 SGHRS and CDR2 YFSETQ. Here the CDR3 DNA reads TGCGCCAGCAGCTTGGGTGGGACACCACAAGGGACCCAGTACTTC. Its protein is CASSLGGTPQGTQYF. The entire variable domain, with the rest obtained from reference TRBV5-1 and TRBJ2-5, is as follows: KAGVTQTPRYLIKTRGQQVTLSCSPISGHRSVSWYQQTPGQGLQFLFEYFSETQRNKGNFPGRFSGRQFSNSRSEMNVSTLELGDSALYLCASSLGGTPQGTQYFGPGTRLLVL.

Ten or more counts support this clonotype. This chain links TRBV9 with TRBJ2-3; TRBD2 agrees at 9 bases. Germline-derived CDR1 and CDR2 are SGDLS and YYNGEE. The CDR3 is 15 residues long. The V segment lost 2 bases and the J segment 1 base; nucleotides outside the gene matches: 2. The CDR3 DNA follows: TGTGCCAGCAGCGTCGCTAGCGGGGGCACAGATACGCAGTATTTT. Amino acid sequence: CASSVASGGTDTQYF.

The genes are TRBV7-9 and TRBJ2-5; D may be TRBD1 or TRBD2 (6 bases each). The CDR3 runs 16 residues. Per germline, CDR1 SEHNR and CDR2 FQNEAQ (reference sequence). Trimming removed 4 bases from V and 1 base from J, with 16 bases in between. The CDR3 nucleotides are TGTGCCAGCAGCTCGACGATAGGGGGGACCCAAGAGACCCAGTACTTC. Translation: CASSSTIGGTQETQYF.

Only a few counts were recorded for this clonotype. The J gene is TRBJ2-5, the V gene TRBV6-2 or TRBV6-3; D remains unclear. V lost 2 bases to trimming and J lost 3 bases, with 13 bases between them. This CDR3 is 15 amino acids long. Germline CDR1 reads MNHEY; CDR2 reads SVGEGT. The CDR3 sequence is CASSYGRSGEETQYF. The CDR3, as DNA: TGTGCCAGCAGTTACGGACGAAGTGGGGAAGAGACCCAGTACTTC.

The table lists this clonotype with many counts. CDR3 bases: TGTGCCATCAGGAATTACCCGACGAGCACAGATACGCAGTATTTT. It encodes CAIRNYPTSTDTQYF. The V gene is TRBV10-3, the J gene TRBJ2-3; the D is unclear. The ends were cut back, 6 bases at V and 0 bases at J, with 13 bases in the middle. The CDR3 extends over 15 amino acids. Germline values: CDR1 ENHRY, CDR2 SYGVKD.

V gene TRBV10-2 combines with J gene TRBJ2-5; 8 positions agree with TRBD2. The length of the CDR3 is 14 residues. CDR1 WSHSY and CDR2 SAAADI come from the germline V gene. J gave up 5 bases and V 4 bases, and 6 bases lay outside the gene matches. CDR3 in DNA: TGCGCCAGCAGTGCGGGGGGGCCGCGGGAGACCCAGTACTTC. It specifies CASSAGGPRETQYF.

This clonotype has a handful of counts. The rearrangement uses TRBV12-3 or TRBV12-4 and TRBJ1-1; perhaps TRBD1 as D (5 bases). The CDR3 contains 13 residues. Deletions cut 5 bases from V and 4 bases from J, with 11 bases between. The CDR3 DNA reads TGTGCCAGCAGTAGCAGGGTTGGCACTGAAGCTTTCTTT. It yields the protein CASSSRVGTEAFF.

The chain combines TRBV7-9 with TRBJ1-1; a weak D match, TRBD1 (5 bases). In germline, CDR1 is SEHNR, CDR2 FQNEAQ (reference sequence). V lost 1 base to trimming and J lost 7 bases, with 7 bases between them. The CDR3 contains 12 residues. As DNA, the CDR3 is TGTGCCAGCAGCTTAGACCAGGGTGAAGCTTTCTTT. This codes for CASSLDQGEAFF.

This chain links TRBV6-2 or TRBV6-3 with TRBJ2-7, with TRBD1 matching over 9 bases. V was clipped by 6 bases and J by 0 bases; unmatched bases: 6. CDR1 MNHEY and CDR2 SVGEGT come from the germline V gene. CDR3 length: 15 amino acids. The CDR3 DNA reads TGTGCCAGCAGGCCCGGGACAGGGAGCTCCTACGAGCAGTACGTC. This translates into CASRPGTGSSYEQYV.

The chain carries TRBV3-1 and TRBJ1-2; 9 positions agree with TRBD1. The CDR3 sequence is 15 residues long. With 6 bases clipped from V and 5 bases from J, the junction kept 10 bases outside the gene matches. Germline CDR1 reads LGHDT; CDR2 reads YNNKEL (reference sequence). The CDR3 reads CASSHAGTGRYGYTF. The CDR3, as DNA: TGTGCCAGCAGTCACGCAGGGACAGGGCGGTATGGCTACACCTTC.